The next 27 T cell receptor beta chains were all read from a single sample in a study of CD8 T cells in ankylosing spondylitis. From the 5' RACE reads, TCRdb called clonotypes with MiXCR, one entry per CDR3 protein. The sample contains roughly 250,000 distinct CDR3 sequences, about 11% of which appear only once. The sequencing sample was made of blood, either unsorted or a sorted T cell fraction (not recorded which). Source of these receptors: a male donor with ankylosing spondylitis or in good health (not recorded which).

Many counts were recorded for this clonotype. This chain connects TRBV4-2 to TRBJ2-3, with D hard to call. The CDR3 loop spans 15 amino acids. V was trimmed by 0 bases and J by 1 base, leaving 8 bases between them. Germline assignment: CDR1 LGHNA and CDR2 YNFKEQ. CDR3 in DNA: TGTGCCAGCAGCCAAGATTATAGTGGCACAGATACGCAGTATTTT. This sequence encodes CASSQDYSGTDTQYF.

CDR3 DNA sequence: TGCAGCGCCCGGGACTCGGGCGACACTGAAGCTTTCTTT. Translating gives CSARDSGDTEAFF. J is TRBJ1-1 and V is TRBV29-1; D may be TRBD1 (5 bases). Germline V gives CDR1 SQVTM, CDR2 ANQGSEA. V was pared by 7 bases and J by 3 bases, with 15 bases between. The CDR3 consists of 13 residues.

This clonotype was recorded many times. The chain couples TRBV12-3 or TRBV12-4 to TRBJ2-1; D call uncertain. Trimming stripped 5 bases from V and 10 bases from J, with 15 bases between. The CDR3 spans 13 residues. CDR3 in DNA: TGTGCCAGCAGTCCCTTTACTTCCAAGGAGCAGTTCTTC. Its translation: CASSPFTSKEQFF.

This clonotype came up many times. This CDR3 is CASSGQGGHLYF. CDR3 nucleotide sequence: TGTGCCAGCAGTGGACAGGGAGGGCACTTGTACTTC. The rearrangement joins TRBV6-6 to TRBJ2-5, with D possibly matching TRBD1 (8 bases). Per germline, CDR1 MNHNY and CDR2 SVGAGI (reference sequence). V was clipped by 5 bases and J by 13 bases, with 17 bases between them. The CDR3 totals 12 residues.

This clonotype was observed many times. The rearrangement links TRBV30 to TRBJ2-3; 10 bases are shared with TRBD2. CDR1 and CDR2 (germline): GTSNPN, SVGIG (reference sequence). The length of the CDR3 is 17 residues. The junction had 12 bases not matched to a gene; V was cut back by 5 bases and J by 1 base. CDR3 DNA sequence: TGTGCCTGGGGCGGGCGGGGACTAGCGAAGCGCACAGATACGCAGTATTTT. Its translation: CAWGGRGLAKRTDTQYF.

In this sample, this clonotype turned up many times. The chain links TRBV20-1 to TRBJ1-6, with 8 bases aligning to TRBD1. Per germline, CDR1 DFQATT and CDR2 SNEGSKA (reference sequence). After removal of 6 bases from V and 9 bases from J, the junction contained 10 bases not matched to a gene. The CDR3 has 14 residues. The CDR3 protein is CSATPGQDGSPLHF. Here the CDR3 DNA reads TGCAGTGCGACGCCGGGACAGGACGGTTCACCCCTCCACTTT.

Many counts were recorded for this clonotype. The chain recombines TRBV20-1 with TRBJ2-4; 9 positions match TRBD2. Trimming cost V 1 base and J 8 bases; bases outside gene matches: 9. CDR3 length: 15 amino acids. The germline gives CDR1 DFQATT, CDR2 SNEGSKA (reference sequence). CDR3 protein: CSARVPGLAGHIQYF. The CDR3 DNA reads TGCAGTGCTAGAGTACCGGGACTAGCTGGACACATTCAGTACTTC.

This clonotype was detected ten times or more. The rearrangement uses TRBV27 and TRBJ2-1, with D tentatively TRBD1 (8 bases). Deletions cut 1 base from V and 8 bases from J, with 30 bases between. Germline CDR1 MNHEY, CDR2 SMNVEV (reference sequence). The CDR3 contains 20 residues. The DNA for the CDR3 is TGTGCCAGCAGTTTATTCCACCCAACAGGGGGTGGACTAGTATTCGATGAGCAGTTCTTC. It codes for CASSLFHPTGGGLVFDEQFF.

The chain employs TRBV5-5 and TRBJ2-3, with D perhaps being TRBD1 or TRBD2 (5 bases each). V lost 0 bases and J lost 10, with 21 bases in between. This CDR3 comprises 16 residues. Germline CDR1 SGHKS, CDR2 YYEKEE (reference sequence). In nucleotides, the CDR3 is TGTGCCAGCAGCTTGGTGGCGTCAGGGACGATGGATGCGCAGTATTTT. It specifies CASSLVASGTMDAQYF. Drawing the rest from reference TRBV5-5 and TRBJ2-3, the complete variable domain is DAGVTQSPTHLIKTRGQQVTLRCSPISGHKSVSWYQQVLGQGPQFIFQYYEKEERGRGNFPDRFSARQFPNYSSELNVNALLLGDSALYLCASSLVASGTMDAQYFGPGTRLTVL.

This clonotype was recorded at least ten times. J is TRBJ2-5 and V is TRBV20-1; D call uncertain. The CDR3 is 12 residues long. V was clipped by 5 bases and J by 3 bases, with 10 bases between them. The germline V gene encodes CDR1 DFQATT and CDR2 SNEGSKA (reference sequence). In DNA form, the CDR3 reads TGCAGTGCTCTGGGATTAAAAGAGACCCAGTACTTC. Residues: CSALGLKETQYF.

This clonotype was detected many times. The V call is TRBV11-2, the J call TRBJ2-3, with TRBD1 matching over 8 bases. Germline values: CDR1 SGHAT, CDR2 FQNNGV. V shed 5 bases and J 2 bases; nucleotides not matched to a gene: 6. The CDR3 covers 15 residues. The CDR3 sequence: CASSHAGQVTDTQYF. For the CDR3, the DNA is TGTGCCAGCAGCCATGCGGGACAGGTCACAGATACGCAGTATTTT.

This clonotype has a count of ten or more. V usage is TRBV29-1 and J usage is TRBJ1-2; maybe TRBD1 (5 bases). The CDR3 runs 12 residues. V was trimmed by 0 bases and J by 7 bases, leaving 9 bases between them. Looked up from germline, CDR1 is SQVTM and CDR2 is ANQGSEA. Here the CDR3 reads CSVEERGVGYTF. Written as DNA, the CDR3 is TGCAGCGTTGAAGAACGAGGGGTTGGCTACACCTTC.

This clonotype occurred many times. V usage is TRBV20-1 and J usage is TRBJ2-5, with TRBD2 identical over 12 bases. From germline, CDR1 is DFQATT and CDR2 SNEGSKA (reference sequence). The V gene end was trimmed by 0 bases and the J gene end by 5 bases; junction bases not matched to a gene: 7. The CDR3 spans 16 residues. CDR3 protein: CSARDPLTSGSETQYF. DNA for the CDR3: TGCAGTGCTAGAGATCCCTTGACTAGCGGGAGTGAGACCCAGTACTTC.

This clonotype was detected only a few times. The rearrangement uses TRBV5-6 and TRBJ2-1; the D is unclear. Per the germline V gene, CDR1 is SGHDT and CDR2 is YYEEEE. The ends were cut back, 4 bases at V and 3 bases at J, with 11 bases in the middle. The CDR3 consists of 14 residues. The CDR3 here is CASSHGLFYNEQFF. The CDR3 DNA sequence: TGTGCCAGCAGCCACGGGCTCTTCTACAATGAGCAGTTCTTC. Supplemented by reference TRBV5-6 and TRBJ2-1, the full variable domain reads DAGVTQSPTHLIKTRGQQVTLRCSPKSGHDTVSWYQQALGQGPQFIFQYYEEEERQRGNFPDRFSGHQFPNYSSELNVNALLLGDSALYLCASSHGLFYNEQFFGPGTRLTVL.

This CDR3 reads CASDVTDATNEKLFF. CDR3 in DNA: TGTGCCTCAGATGTGACCGACGCAACTAATGAAAAACTGTTTTTT. J is TRBJ1-4 and V is TRBV30, with D unresolved. From germline, CDR1 is GTSNPN and CDR2 SVGIG (reference sequence). This CDR3 contains 15 residues. Trimming removed 7 bases at V and 0 bases at J, with 15 bases between.

The CDR3 nucleotides read TGTGCCAGCCGGGGGGCGGTCAATGAGCAGTTCTTC. Translating gives CASRGAVNEQFF. This sequence joins TRBV13 and TRBJ2-1; perhaps TRBD2 as D (7 bases). Germline V gene sequence: CDR1 PRHDT, CDR2 FYEKMQ (reference sequence). This CDR3 comprises 12 residues. V lost 8 bases and J 6 bases, leaving 11 bases between the germline ends.

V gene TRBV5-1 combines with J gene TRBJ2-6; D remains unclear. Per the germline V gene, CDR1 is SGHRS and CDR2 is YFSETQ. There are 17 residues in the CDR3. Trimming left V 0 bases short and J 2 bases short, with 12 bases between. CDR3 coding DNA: TGCGCCAGCAGCTTGGTCTACGGACCTGCTGGGGCCAACGTCCTGACTTTC. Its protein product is CASSLVYGPAGANVLTF.

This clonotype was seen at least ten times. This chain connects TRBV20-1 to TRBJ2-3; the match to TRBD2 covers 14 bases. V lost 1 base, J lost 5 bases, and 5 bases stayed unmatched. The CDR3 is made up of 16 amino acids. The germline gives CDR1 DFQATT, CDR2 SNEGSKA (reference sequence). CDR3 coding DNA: TGCAGTGCTAGAGTCGGGACTAGCGGGGGACGAGATACGCAGTATTTT. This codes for CSARVGTSGGRDTQYF.

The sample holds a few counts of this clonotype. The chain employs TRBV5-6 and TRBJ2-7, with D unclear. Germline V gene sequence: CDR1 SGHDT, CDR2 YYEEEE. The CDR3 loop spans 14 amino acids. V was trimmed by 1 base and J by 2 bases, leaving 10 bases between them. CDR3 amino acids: CASSLIRNAYEQYF. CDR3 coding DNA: TGTGCCAGCAGCTTGATTCGGAACGCCTACGAGCAGTACTTC. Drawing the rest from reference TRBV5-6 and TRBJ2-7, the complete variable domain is DAGVTQSPTHLIKTRGQQVTLRCSPKSGHDTVSWYQQALGQGPQFIFQYYEEEERQRGNFPDRFSGHQFPNYSSELNVNALLLGDSALYLCASSLIRNAYEQYFGPGTRLTVT.

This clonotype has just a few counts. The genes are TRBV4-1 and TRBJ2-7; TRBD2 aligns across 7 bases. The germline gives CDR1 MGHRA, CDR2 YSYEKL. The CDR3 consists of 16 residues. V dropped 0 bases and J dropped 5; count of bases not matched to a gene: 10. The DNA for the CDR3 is TGCGCCAGCAGCCAAGATAGGGGTGCGGGGGACCACGAGCAGTACTTC. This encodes CASSQDRGAGDHEQYF.

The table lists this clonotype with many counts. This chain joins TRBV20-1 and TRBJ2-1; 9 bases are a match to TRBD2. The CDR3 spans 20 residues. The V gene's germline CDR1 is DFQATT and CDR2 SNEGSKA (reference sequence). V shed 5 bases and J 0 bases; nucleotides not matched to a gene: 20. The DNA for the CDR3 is TGCAGTGCTTACTTCCCCCCAGCGGGGGGTTCCCTGAGCTCCTACAATGAGCAGTTCTTC. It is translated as CSAYFPPAGGSLSSYNEQFF.

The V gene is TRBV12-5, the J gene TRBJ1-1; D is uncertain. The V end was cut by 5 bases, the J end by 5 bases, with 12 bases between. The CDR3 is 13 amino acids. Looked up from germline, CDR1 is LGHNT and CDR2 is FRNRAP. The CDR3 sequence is CASGDGLRTEAFF. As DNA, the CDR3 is TGTGCTAGTGGTGATGGGCTAAGGACTGAAGCTTTCTTT.

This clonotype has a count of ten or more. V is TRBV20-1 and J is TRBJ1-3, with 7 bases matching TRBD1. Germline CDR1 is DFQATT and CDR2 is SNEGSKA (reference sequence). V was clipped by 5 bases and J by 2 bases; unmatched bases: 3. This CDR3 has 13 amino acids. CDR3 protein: CSAGQVPGNTIYF. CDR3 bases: TGCAGTGCTGGACAGGTTCCTGGAAACACCATATATTTT.

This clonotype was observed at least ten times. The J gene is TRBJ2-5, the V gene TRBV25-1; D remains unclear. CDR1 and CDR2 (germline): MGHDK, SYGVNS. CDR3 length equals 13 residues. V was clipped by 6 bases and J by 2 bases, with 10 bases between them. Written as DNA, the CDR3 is TGTGCCAGCAGCGGAGACTCTCAAGAGACCCAGTACTTC. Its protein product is CASSGDSQETQYF.

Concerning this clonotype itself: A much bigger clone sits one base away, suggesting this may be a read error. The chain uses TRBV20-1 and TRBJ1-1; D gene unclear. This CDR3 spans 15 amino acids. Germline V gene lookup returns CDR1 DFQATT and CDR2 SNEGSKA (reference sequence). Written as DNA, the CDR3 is TGCAGTGCTAGCGACGGGGATTTGGCGGGTACTGGAGCTTTCTTT. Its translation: CSASDGDLAGTGAFF.

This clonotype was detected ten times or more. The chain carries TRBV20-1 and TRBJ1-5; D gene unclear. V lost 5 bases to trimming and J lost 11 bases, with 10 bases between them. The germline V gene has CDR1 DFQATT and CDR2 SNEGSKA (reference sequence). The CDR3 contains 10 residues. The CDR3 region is CSAGDTTQHF. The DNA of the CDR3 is TGCAGTGCTGGGGATACGACCCAGCATTTT.

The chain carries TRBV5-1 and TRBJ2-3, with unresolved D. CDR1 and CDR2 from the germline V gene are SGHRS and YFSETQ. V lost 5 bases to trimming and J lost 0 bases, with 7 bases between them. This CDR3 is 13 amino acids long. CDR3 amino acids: CASRTPSTDTQYF. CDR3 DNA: TGCGCCAGCAGGACCCCCAGCACAGATACGCAGTATTTT.